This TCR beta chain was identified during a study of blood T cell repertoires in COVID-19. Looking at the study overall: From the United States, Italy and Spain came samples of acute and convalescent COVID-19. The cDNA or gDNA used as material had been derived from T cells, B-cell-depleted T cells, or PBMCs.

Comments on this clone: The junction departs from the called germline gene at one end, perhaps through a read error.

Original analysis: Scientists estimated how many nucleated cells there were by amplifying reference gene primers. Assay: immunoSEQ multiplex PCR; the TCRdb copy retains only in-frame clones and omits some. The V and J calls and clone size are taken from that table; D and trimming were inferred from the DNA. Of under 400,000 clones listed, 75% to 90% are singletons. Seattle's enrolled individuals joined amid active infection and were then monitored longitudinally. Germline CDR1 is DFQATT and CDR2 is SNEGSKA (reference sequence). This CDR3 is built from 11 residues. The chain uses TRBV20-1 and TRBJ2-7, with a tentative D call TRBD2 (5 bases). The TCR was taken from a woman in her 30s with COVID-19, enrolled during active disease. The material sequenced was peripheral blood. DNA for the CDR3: TGCAGTGCCAGAGGGCCCTACGAGCAGTACTTC. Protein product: CSARGPYEQYF.